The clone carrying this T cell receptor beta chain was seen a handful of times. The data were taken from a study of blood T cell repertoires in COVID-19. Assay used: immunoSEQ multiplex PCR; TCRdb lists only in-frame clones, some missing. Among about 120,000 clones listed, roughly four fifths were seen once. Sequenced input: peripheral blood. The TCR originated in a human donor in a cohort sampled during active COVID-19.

CDR3 coding DNA: TGTGCCTGGATTCGCCGGGACAGGGGTTCCTACGAGCAGTACTTC. The encoded protein is CAWIRRDRGSYEQYF. The chain employs TRBV30 and TRBJ2-7; TRBD1 matches at 10 bases. The CDR3 has 15 residues. Per germline, CDR1 GTSNPN and CDR2 SVGIG (reference sequence). The trim removed 4 bases at V and 1 base at J, leaving 7 bases unmatched.